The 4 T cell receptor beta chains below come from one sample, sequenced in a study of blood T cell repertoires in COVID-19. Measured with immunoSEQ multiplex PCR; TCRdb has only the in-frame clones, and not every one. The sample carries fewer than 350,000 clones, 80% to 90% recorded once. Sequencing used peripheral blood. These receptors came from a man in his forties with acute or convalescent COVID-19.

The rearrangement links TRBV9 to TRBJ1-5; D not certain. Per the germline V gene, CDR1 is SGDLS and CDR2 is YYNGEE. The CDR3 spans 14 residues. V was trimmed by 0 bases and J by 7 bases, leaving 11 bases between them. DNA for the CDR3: TGTGCCAGCAGCGTAGATCCCACGGGGCAGCCCCAGCATTTT. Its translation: CASSVDPTGQPQHF.

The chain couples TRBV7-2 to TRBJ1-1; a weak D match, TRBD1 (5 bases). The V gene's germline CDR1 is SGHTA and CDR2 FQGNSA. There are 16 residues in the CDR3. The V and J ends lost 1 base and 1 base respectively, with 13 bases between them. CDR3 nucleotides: TGTGCCAGCAGCTTAGGAGTGGGCAGGGCGAACACTGAAGCTTTCTTT. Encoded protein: CASSLGVGRANTEAFF.

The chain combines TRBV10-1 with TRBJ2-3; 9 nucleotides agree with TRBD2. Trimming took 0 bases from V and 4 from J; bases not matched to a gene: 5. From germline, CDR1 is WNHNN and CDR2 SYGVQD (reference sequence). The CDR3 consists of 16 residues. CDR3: CASSESNGGGADTQYF. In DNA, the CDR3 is TGCGCCAGCAGTGAGTCGAATGGCGGGGGGGCAGATACGCAGTATTTT.

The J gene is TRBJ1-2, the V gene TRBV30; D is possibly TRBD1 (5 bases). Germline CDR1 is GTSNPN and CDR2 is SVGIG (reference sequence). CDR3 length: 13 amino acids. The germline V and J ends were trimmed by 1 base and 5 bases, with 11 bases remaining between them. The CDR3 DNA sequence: TGTGCCTGGAGTGCGGGGGAATGGTATGGCTACACCTTC. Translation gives CAWSAGEWYGYTF.